This paragraph reports one T cell receptor (beta chain). Its antigen is not identified. V was trimmed by 2 bases and J by 7 bases, leaving 12 bases between them. The germline gives CDR1 MNHEY, CDR2 SMNVEV (reference sequence). This CDR3 has 14 residues. This sample is drawn from a study of T cell responses to AZD1222 COVID-19 vaccine. Notes on the study in general: Clonal diversity may have been underestimated in mostly white British donors. Epitopes outside B.1.351 and B.1.1.7 mutated regions reportedly drew nearly half of spike TCRs. Only a handful of individuals given AZD1222 were seropositive at baseline.

Libraries were prepared by immunoSEQ multiplex PCR; TCRdb keeps only in-frame clonotypes and omits some of them. The sample includes over 85,000 clones, around 90% of them seen just once. Sequenced here: peripheral blood, sampled 28 days after the second AZD1222 dose. The chain has TRBV27 and TRBJ2-1, with D tentatively TRBD2 (5 bases). The source is an adult who received the AZD1222 COVID-19 vaccine. DNA of the CDR3: TGTGCCAGCAGTTTAGATCGGGGATTAAATGAGCAGTTCTTC. It translates to CASSLDRGLNEQFF.